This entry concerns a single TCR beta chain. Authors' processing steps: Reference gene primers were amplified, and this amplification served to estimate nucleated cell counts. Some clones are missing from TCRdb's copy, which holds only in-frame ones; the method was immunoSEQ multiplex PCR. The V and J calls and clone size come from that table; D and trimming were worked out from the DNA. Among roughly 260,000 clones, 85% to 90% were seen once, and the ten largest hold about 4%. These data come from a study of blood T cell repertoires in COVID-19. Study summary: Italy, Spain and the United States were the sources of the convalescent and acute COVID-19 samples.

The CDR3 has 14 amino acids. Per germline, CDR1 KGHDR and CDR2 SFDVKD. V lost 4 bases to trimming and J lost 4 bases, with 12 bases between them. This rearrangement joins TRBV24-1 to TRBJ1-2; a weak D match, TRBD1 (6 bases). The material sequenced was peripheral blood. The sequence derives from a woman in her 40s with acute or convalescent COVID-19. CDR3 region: CATSEDSGFYGYTF. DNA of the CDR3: TGTGCCACCAGTGAGGACAGTGGGTTCTATGGCTACACCTTC.